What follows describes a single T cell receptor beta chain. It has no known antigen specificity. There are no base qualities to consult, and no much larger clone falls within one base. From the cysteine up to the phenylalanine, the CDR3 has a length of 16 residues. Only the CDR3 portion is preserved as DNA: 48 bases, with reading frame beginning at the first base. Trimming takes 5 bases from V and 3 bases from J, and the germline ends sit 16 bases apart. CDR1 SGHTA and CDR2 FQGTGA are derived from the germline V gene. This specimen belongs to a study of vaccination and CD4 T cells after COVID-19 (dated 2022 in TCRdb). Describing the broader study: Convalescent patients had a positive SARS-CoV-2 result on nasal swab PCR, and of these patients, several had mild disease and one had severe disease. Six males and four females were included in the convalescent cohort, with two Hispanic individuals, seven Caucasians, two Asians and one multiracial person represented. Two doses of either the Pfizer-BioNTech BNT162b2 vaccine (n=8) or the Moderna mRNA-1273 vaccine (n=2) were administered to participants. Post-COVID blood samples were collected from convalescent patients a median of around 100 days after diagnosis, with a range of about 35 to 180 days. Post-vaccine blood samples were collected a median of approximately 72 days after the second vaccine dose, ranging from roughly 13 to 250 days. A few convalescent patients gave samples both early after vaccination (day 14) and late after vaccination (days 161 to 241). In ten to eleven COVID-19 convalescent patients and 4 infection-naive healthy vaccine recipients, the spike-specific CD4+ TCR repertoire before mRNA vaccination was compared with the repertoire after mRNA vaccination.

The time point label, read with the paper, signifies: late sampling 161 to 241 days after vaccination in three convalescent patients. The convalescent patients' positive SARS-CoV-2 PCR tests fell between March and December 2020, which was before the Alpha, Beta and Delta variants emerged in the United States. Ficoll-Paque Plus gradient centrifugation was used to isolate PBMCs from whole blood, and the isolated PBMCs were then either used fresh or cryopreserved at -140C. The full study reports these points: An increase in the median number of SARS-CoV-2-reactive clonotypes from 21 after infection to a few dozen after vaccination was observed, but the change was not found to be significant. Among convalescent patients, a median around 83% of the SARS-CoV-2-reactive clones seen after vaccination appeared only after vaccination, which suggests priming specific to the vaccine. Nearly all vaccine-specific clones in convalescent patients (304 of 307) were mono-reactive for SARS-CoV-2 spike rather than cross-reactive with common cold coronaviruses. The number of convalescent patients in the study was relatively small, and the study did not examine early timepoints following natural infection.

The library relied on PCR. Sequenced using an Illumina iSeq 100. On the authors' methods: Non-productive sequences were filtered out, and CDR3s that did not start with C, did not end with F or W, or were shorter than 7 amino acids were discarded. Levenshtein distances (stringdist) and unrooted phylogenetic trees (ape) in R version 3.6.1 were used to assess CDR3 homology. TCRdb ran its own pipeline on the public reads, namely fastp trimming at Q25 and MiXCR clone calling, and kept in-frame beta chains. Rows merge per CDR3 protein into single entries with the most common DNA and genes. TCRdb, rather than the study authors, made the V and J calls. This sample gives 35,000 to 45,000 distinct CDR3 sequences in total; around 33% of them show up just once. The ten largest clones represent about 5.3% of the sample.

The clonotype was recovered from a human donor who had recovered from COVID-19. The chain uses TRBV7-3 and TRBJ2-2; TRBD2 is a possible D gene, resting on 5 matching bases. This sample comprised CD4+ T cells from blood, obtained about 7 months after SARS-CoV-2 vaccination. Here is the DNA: TGTGCCAGCAGCCCGAGGGCCACGCTGGACACCGGGGAGCTGTTTTTT. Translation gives CASSPRATLDTGELFF.